The 14 T cell receptor beta chains below come from one sample, sequenced in a study of shared clonotypes between healthy human individuals. Sequencing used immunoSEQ multiplex PCR; TCRdb keeps in-frame clones, though not all of them. The sample gives about 1 million clones, roughly 70% of which show up once; over 1.3% is in the top ten. Sequencing input: memory CD4+ T cells sorted from blood. The subset is: CD45RA-negative fraction. These receptors were collected from a man aged 18 to 35 in good health.

V usage is TRBV29-1 and J usage is TRBJ2-3, with 9 nucleotides matching TRBD1. The CDR3 totals 14 residues. The V segment lost 3 bases and the J segment 3 bases; nucleotides outside the gene matches: 4. Germline CDR1 and CDR2: SQVTM and ANQGSEA. CDR3 bases: TGCAGCGTTGATATCGGGACAGGGACAGATACGCAGTATTTT. This encodes CSVDIGTGTDTQYF.

V usage is TRBV11-2 and J usage is TRBJ1-1; D is unresolved. The CDR3 loop spans 13 amino acids. Germline values: CDR1 SGHAT, CDR2 FQNNGV. The V and J ends lost 3 bases and 0 bases respectively, with 5 bases between them. CDR3: CASSFSVNTEAFF. DNA for the CDR3: TGTGCCAGCAGCTTCAGTGTGAACACTGAAGCTTTCTTT.

CDR3 coding DNA: TGCGCCAGCACCGGACAGGGGGCCGGAAACACTGAAGCTTTCTTT. It encodes CASTGQGAGNTEAFF. The gene calls are TRBV5-1 and TRBJ1-1, with TRBD1 identical over 11 bases. The V segment lost 6 bases and the J segment 2 bases; nucleotides outside the gene matches: 6. This CDR3 has 15 amino acids. Germline values: CDR1 SGHRS, CDR2 YFSETQ.

The chain is built from TRBV19 and TRBJ2-2, with unresolved D. The CDR3 consists of 15 residues. V was cut by 0 bases and J by 4 bases, with 9 bases left in between. Looked up from germline, CDR1 is LNHDA and CDR2 is SQIVND (reference sequence). CDR3 in DNA: TGTGCCAGTAGTATAGATTGGGGTATCACCGGGGAGCTGTTTTTT. This gives the protein CASSIDWGITGELFF.

This clone was counted only a few times. The rearrangement uses TRBV10-2 and TRBJ1-3; no clear D. CDR1 is WSHSY and CDR2 is SAAADI in the germline V gene. Between the trimmed V and J ends, which lost 8 bases and 2 bases, there was a span of 7 bases. The CDR3 covers 12 residues. CDR3 sequence (DNA): TGCGCCAGCTCACCCACTGGAAACACCATATATTTT. It codes for CASSPTGNTIYF.

The V and J genes are TRBV28 and TRBJ1-6; D gene uncertain. The germline V gene has CDR1 MDHEN and CDR2 SYDVKM. CDR3 length equals 14 residues. Between the trimmed V and J ends, which lost 3 bases and 6 bases, there was a span of 9 bases. The CDR3 region is CASSLSYLNSPLHF. CDR3 DNA sequence: TGTGCCAGCAGTTTGTCGTACCTTAATTCACCCCTCCACTTT.

About this clone itself: This sample also contains other DNA sequences that code for the same CDR3. The chain couples TRBV10-3 to TRBJ2-1; no clear D gene. Trimming took 3 bases from V and 4 from J, leaving 7 bases between them. This CDR3 has 13 residues. CDR1 and CDR2 (germline): ENHRY, SYGVKD. CDR3 amino acids: CAISEGSYNEQFF. In DNA form, the CDR3 reads TGTGCCATCAGTGAAGGGTCGTACAATGAGCAGTTCTTC.

There are a few counts of this clone. The rearrangement links TRBV10-3 to TRBJ1-5, with TRBD1 as a possible D gene (5 bases). CDR1 is ENHRY, CDR2 SYGVKD, per germline. V was cut by 8 bases and J by 1 base, with 6 bases left in between. This CDR3 has 12 amino acids. The CDR3 region is CAIRDSNQPQHF. For the CDR3, the DNA is TGTGCCATCCGGGACAGCAATCAGCCCCAGCATTTT.

The chain has TRBV7-9 and TRBJ2-2, with 8 bases aligning to TRBD1. The V gene's germline CDR1 is SEHNR and CDR2 FQNEAQ (reference sequence). V was clipped by 5 bases and J by 2 bases; unmatched bases: 7. This CDR3 is 16 amino acids long. CDR3 sequence reads: CASSQRTGYNTGELFF. The CDR3 bases are TGTGCCAGCAGCCAACGGACAGGGTATAACACCGGGGAGCTGTTTTTT.

This clone was recorded once. Other DNA sequences of this sample code for an identical CDR3. The gene calls are TRBV5-6 and TRBJ1-4, with D tentatively TRBD1 (6 bases). Per the germline V gene, CDR1 is SGHDT and CDR2 is YYEEEE. With 0 bases removed from V and 6 bases from J, the gap between germline ends came to 12 bases. The length of the CDR3 is 15 residues. The DNA of the CDR3 is TGTGCCAGCAGCTTGGGTGGGGGCGCGTATGAAAAACTGTTTTTT. Protein: CASSLGGGAYEKLFF. Full variable domain (missing parts from reference TRBV5-6 and TRBJ1-4): DAGVTQSPTHLIKTRGQQVTLRCSPKSGHDTVSWYQQALGQGPQFIFQYYEEEERQRGNFPDRFSGHQFPNYSSELNVNALLLGDSALYLCASSLGGGAYEKLFFGSGTQLSVL.

V usage is TRBV19 and J usage is TRBJ1-2, with D perhaps matching TRBD1 (5 bases). V lost 10 bases and J lost 2, with 14 bases in between. The CDR3 is 13 residues long. Germline-derived CDR1 and CDR2 are LNHDA and SQIVND (reference sequence). As DNA, the CDR3 is TGTGCCACAAAGCCCGGGGGAAACTATGGCTACACCTTC. It yields the protein CATKPGGNYGYTF.

J is TRBJ1-2 and V is TRBV6-6, with a weak D call TRBD1 (5 bases). The length of the CDR3 is 14 residues. Germline assignment: CDR1 MNHNY and CDR2 SVGAGI (reference sequence). V lost 5 bases and J 5 bases, leaving 15 bases between the germline ends. CDR3 sequence reads: CASSPGTARYGYTF. In nucleotides, the CDR3 is TGTGCCAGCAGTCCCGGGACTGCTAGATATGGCTACACCTTC.

The chain has TRBV5-1 and TRBJ1-2; no firm D call. This CDR3 region has 17 residues. V lost 2 bases and J lost 1, with 18 bases in between. CDR1 and CDR2 (germline): SGHRS, YFSETQ. The DNA of the CDR3 is TGCGCCAGCAGCTTTGGCTTAGAGAACGGAAATAACTATGGCTACACCTTC. It encodes CASSFGLENGNNYGYTF. The full variable domain, completed using reference TRBV5-1 and TRBJ1-2, is KAGVTQTPRYLIKTRGQQVTLSCSPISGHRSVSWYQQTPGQGLQFLFEYFSETQRNKGNFPGRFSGRQFSNSRSEMNVSTLELGDSALYLCASSFGLENGNNYGYTFGSGTRLTVV.

In its sample, this clone was seen once. The chain uses TRBV28 and TRBJ1-2, with 9 bases matching TRBD1. V was pared by 8 bases and J by 5 bases, with 15 bases of the junction left unmatched. The CDR3 consists of 16 residues. Germline CDR1 and CDR2: MDHEN and SYDVKM. The CDR3 DNA sequence: TGTGCCAGCTCTACACCCTACCCTGGGACAGGGTATGGCTACACCTTC. This sequence encodes CASSTPYPGTGYGYTF.